What follows describes a single T cell receptor (beta chain). These data originate in a study of blood T cell repertoires in COVID-19. Looking at the study overall: Donors in the United States, Italy and Spain gave samples during acute or convalescent COVID-19. Sample material is recorded as cDNA or gDNA derived from T cells, B-cell-depleted T cells, or PBMCs.

Source study methods: For nucleated cells, counts were estimated from reference gene primer amplification. The assay was immunoSEQ multiplex PCR, and TCRdb's table has in-frame clones only and misses some. V, J and clone size are those of that table, while D and trimming were read from the DNA. This sample carries about 81,000 clones, under 90% of them seen once, and the ten largest clones take roughly 15%. Source material: peripheral blood. This receptor was identified in a woman aged 70 to 79 with acute or convalescent COVID-19.

CDR3 nucleotide sequence: TGTGCCAGCAGTTACCCGGGACTCGGAGATACGCAGTATTTT. This encodes CASSYPGLGDTQYF. The chain recombines TRBV6-6 with TRBJ2-3, with D perhaps matching TRBD2 (6 bases). V was clipped by 2 bases and J by 5 bases, with 11 bases between them. This CDR3 has 14 residues. The germline CDR1 and CDR2 sequences are MNHNY and SVGAGI (reference sequence).